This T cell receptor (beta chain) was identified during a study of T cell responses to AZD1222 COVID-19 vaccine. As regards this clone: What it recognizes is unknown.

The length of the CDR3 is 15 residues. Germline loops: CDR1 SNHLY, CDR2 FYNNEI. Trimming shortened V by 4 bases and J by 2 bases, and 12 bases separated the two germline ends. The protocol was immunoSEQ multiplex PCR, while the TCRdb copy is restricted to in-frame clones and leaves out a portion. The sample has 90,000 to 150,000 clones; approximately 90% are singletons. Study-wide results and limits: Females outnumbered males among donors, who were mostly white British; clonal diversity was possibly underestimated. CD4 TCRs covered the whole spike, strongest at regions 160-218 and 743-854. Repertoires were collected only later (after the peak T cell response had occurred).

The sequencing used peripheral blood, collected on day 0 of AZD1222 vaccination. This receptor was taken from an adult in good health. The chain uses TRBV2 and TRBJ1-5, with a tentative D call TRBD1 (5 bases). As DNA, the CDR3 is TGTGCCAGCAGTGTCTCCGGGGCGGGCAATCAGCCCCAGCATTTT. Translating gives CASSVSGAGNQPQHF. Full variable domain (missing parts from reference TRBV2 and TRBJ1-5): EPEVTQTPSHQVTQMGQEVILRCVPISNHLYFYWYRQILGQKVEFLVSFYNNEISEKSEIFDDQFSVERPDGSNFTLKIRSTKLEDSAMYFCASSVSGAGNQPQHFGDGTRLSIL.